The 4 T cell receptor beta chains listed next were all sequenced from one sample in a study of shared clonotypes between healthy human individuals. Generated by immunoSEQ multiplex PCR, the TCRdb table keeps only in-frame clones and is missing some. The profile covers about 1.5 million clones, with 95% to 99% appearing a single time and roughly 0.45% taken by the ten largest. What was sequenced was naive CD4+ T cells sorted from blood. Noted subset: CD45RA+ positively selected. The receptors were sampled from a man aged 25-45 years in good health.

This chain uses TRBV18 with TRBJ1-2, with D hard to call. This CDR3 is 13 amino acids long. CDR1 is KGHSH, CDR2 LQKENI, per germline. Trimming shortened V by 2 bases and J by 8 bases, and 12 bases separated the two germline ends. In DNA form, the CDR3 reads TGTGCCAGCTCACCATTAGAGGATATGGGCTACACCTTC. It encodes CASSPLEDMGYTF.

The V and J genes are TRBV10-1 and TRBJ2-7; 8 nucleotides line up with TRBD2. Germline CDR1 and CDR2: WNHNN and SYGVQD (reference sequence). CDR3 length equals 14 residues. The V and J ends lost 5 bases and 2 bases, in that order; junction bases with no gene match: 5. The CDR3 here is CASSTGTRPYEQYF. CDR3 DNA sequence: TGCGCCAGCAGTACCGGGACTAGGCCCTACGAGCAGTACTTC.

The gene calls are TRBV27 and TRBJ1-5; D not certain. The CDR3 is 12 residues long. Germline lookup yields CDR1 MNHEY and CDR2 SMNVEV (reference sequence). Trimming removed 8 bases from V and 6 bases from J, with 11 bases in between. The CDR3 reads CASVYLVQPQHF. The CDR3 coding sequence is TGTGCCAGCGTATACTTAGTTCAGCCCCAGCATTTT.

The chain employs TRBV28 and TRBJ2-5; 7 nucleotides align to TRBD1. The CDR3 spans 13 residues. The germline gives CDR1 MDHEN, CDR2 SYDVKM. Trimming took 8 bases from V and 5 from J; bases not matched to a gene: 8. In nucleotides, the CDR3 is TGTGCCAGCTCAAGAGGACAGGAGGAGACCCAGTACTTC. Translating gives CASSRGQEETQYF. Using reference TRBV28 and TRBJ2-5 for the parts outside the CDR3, the full variable domain is DVKVTQSSRYLVKRTGEKVFLECVQDMDHENMFWYRQDPGLGLRLIYFSYDVKMKEKGDIPEGYSVSREKKERFSLILESASTNQTSMYLCASSRGQEETQYFGPGTRLLVL.